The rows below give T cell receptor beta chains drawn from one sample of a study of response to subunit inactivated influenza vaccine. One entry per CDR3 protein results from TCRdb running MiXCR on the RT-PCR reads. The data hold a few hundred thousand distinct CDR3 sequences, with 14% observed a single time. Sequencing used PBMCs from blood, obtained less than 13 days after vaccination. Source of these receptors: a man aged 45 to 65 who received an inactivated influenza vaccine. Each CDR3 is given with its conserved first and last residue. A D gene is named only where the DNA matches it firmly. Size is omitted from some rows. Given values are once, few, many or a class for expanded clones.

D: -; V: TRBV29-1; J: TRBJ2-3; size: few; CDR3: CSVAFNAVTDTQYF; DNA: TGCAGCGTTGCGTTCAATGCGGTTACAGATACGCAGTATTTT
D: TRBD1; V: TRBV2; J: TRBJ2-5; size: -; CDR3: CASSEGQGHGETQYF; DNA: TGTGCCAGCAGTGAAGGACAGGGCCATGGGGAGACCCAGTACTTC
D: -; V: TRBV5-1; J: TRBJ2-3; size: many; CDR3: CASSLQPAGTQYF; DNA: TGCGCCAGCAGCTTGCAACCCGCAGGCACGCAGTATTTT
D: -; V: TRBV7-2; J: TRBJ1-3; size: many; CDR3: CASSLKRGNTIYF; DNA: TGTGCCAGCAGCTTAAAAAGGGGAAACACCATATATTTT
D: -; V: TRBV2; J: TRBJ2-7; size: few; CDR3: CASRSAGTKGTYEQYF; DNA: TGTGCCAGCAGGTCTGCAGGGACCAAAGGCACCTACGAGCAGTACTTC
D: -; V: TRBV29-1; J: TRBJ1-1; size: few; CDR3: CSVGGRRTEAFF; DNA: TGCAGCGTTGGGGGACGAAGGACTGAAGCTTTCTTT
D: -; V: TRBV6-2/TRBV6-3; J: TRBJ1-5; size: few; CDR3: CASSDSWGYNQPQHF; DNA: TGTGCCAGCAGTGACTCGTGGGGTTACAATCAGCCCCAGCATTTT
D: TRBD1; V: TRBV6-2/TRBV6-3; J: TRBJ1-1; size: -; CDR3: CASRPWTGQNSEAFF; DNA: TGTGCCAGCAGACCCTGGACAGGGCAGAACTCTGAAGCTTTCTTT
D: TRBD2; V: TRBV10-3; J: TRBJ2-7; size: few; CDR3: CATGRASGKYEQYF; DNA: TGTGCCACCGGGCGGGCTAGCGGGAAGTACGAGCAGTACTTC
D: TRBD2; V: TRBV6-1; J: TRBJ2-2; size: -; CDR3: CASFSGGETGELFF; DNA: TGTGCCAGTTTTAGCGGGGGGGAAACCGGGGAGCTGTTTTTT
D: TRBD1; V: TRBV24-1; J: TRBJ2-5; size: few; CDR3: CATSDFLRTGKETQYF; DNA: TGTGCCACCAGTGATTTTCTGAGGACAGGGAAGGAGACCCAGTACTTC
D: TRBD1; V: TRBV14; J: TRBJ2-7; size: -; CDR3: CASSQGVADRGSYEQYF; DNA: TGTGCCAGCAGCCAAGGAGTTGCGGACAGGGGCTCCTACGAGCAGTACTTC